This T cell receptor (beta chain) appears in the sequencing data of a study of T cell changes during pregnancy in multiple sclerosis. Per the germline V gene, CDR1 is MNHEY and CDR2 is SVGAGI. The ends were cut back, 0 bases at V and 2 bases at J, with 11 bases in the middle. CDR3 length equals 15 residues. Clones were sequenced by immunoSEQ multiplex PCR, and TCRdb holds only the in-frame ones, with some missing. The table has 85,000 to 90,000 clones, nearly 95% seen once. The source material was peripheral blood, sampled after pregnancy. The receptor was isolated from a female donor in good health, enrolled as a control in a pregnancy study. The gene calls are TRBV6-5 and TRBJ2-7, with D possibly TRBD2 on 6 matching bases. The DNA of the CDR3 is TGTGCCAGCAGTTACTCGGGCAGGGAGGCCTACGAGCAGTACTTC. Protein product: CASSYSGREAYEQYF.